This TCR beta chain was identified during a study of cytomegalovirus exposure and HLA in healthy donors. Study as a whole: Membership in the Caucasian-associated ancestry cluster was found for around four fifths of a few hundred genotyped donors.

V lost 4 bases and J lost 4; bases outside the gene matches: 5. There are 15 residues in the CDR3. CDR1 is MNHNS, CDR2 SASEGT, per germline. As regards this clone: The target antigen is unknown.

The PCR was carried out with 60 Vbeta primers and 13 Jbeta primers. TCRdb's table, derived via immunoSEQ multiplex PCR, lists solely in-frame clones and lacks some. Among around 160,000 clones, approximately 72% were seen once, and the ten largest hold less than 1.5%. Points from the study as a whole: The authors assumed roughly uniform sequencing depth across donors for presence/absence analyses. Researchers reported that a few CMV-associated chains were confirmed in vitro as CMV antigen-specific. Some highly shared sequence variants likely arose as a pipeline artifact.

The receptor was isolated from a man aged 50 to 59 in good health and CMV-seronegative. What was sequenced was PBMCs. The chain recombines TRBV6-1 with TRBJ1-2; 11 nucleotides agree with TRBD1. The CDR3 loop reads CASSVGQGALYGYTF. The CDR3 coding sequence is TGTGCCAGCAGTGTTGGACAGGGGGCCCTCTATGGCTACACCTTC.